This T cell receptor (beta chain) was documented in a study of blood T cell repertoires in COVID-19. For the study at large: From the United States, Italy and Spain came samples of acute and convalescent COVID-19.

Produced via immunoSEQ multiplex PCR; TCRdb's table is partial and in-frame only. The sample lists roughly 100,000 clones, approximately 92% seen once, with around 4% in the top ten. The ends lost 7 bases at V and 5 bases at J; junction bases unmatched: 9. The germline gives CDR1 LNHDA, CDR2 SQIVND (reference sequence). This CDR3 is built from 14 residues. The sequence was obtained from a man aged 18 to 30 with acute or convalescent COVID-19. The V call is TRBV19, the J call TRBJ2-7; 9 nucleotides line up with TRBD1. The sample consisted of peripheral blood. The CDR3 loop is CASTMGTGSHEQYF. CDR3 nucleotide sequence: TGTGCCAGTACCATGGGGACAGGGTCCCACGAGCAGTACTTC.